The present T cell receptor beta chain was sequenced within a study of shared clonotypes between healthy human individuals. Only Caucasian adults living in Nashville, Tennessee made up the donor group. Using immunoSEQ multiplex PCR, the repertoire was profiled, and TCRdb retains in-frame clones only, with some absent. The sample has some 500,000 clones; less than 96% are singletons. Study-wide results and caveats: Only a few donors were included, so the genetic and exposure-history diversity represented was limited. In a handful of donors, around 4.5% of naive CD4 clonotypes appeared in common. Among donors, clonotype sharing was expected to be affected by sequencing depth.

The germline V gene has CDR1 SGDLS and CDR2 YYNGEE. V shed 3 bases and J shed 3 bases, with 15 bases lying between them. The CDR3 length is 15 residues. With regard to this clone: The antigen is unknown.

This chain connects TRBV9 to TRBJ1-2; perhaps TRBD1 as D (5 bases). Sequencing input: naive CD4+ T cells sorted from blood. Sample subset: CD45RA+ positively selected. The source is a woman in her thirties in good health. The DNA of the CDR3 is TGTGCCAGCAGCGAGGCCCCGGGGGTAGACTATGGCTACACCTTC. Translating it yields CASSEAPGVDYGYTF.